A single sample is the source of the 18 T cell receptor beta chains below, sequenced in a study of CXCR3-negative and CXCR3-positive naive CD8 T cells. These receptors have no known antigen. Study results and limitations: CXCR3-positive naive cells carried more hydrophobic TRB CDR3s than CXCR3-negative ones.

UMI-tagged TRB cDNA libraries were built via 5' RACE. For each CDR3 protein, TCRdb gives one entry from its re-call of the 5' RACE reads, without DNA. This sample contains 130,000 to 150,000 distinct CDR3 sequences. Sequencing was performed on naive CXCR3+ CD8+ T cells from blood. Subset specified: CD45RO-CCR7+CD27+CD95- naive CD8+ T cells expressing CXCR3 (TNR3+). The receptors were gathered from a human donor in good health. Some clones in this sample may be carry-over from other donors' samples.

V gene TRBV4-1 combines with J gene TRBJ1-4. The V gene's germline CDR1 is MGHRA and CDR2 YSYEKL. This CDR3 has 13 residues. This chain's CDR3 is CASGSRTNEKLFF.

The chain links TRBV4-3 to TRBJ2-7; there is no DNA to check the TCRdb D call of TRBD1. There are 15 residues in the CDR3. CDR1 is LGHNA and CDR2 is YSLEER in the germline V gene. This CDR3 is CASSQGRGAPYEQYF.

The chain combines TRBV29-1 with TRBJ2-7. The CDR3 spans 13 residues. CDR1 is SQVTM, CDR2 ANQGSEA, per germline. The chain's CDR3 is CSVVLTDAYEQYF.

This sequence joins TRBV29-1 and TRBJ2-2. The germline V gene has CDR1 SQVTM and CDR2 ANQGSEA. This CDR3 has 11 amino acids. CDR3: CSVEDQGELFF.

This rearrangement joins TRBV7-2 to TRBJ1-2; TCRdb outputs TRBD1, but without DNA this stays unchecked. CDR1 is SGHTA, CDR2 FQGNSA, per germline. The CDR3 is 15 amino acids. The CDR3 reads CASSLDSTDSYGYTF.

The genes are TRBV7-3 and TRBJ2-5; with no DNA, the TCRdb D assignment of TRBD2 cannot be verified. The CDR3 is 13 amino acids. Looked up from germline, CDR1 is SGHTA and CDR2 is FQGTGA. The CDR3 protein is CASSPTAGETQYF.

The chain is built from TRBV5-1 and TRBJ2-2; TCRdb lists TRBD1, though no DNA is available to test this call. The CDR3 covers 15 residues. Per the germline V gene, CDR1 is SGHRS and CDR2 is YFSETQ. CDR3 loop: CASSAGHPNTGELFF.

This rearrangement joins TRBV29-1 to TRBJ2-1. There are 11 residues in the CDR3. CDR1 SQVTM and CDR2 ANQGSEA come from the germline V gene. The chain's CDR3 is CSVISYNEQFF.

The rearrangement uses TRBV14 and TRBJ2-2; lacking DNA, the TRBD1 call made by TCRdb goes unchecked. Germline V gives CDR1 SGHDN, CDR2 FVKESK. The CDR3 spans 14 residues. The CDR3 region is CASSQEHAPGELFF.

The V gene is TRBV5-1, the J gene TRBJ2-1; the D call of TRBD1 rests on TCRdb alone, since no DNA is present to check it. The CDR3 contains 14 residues. CDR1 is SGHRS, CDR2 YFSETQ, per germline. The CDR3: CASSLARRGIEQFF.

The chain uses TRBV7-6 and TRBJ2-7. The CDR3 is 13 amino acids. CDR1 is SGHVS and CDR2 is FNYEAQ in the germline V gene. The CDR3 reads CASSLVLQDEQYF.

The genes are TRBV29-1 and TRBJ2-7; TCRdb indicates TRBD2, and absent DNA this call remains unverified. The germline CDR1 and CDR2 sequences are SQVTM and ANQGSEA. The CDR3 has 15 amino acids. Here the CDR3 reads CSAGGSSESSYEQYF.

The rearrangement joins TRBV5-1 to TRBJ2-7. Per the germline V gene, CDR1 is SGHRS and CDR2 is YFSETQ. CDR3 size: 15 residues. CDR3 residues: CASSLDLAGNYEQYF.

The V gene is TRBV10-3, the J gene TRBJ1-1; TCRdb selects TRBD1, and the lack of DNA leaves this call unchecked. The CDR3 is made up of 12 amino acids. Germline CDR1 ENHRY, CDR2 SYGVKD. The CDR3 region is CAIRGQGTEAFF.

This chain joins TRBV12-3 or TRBV12-4 and TRBJ1-5. The CDR3 is made up of 13 amino acids. CDR3 protein: CASSFQSKQPQHF.

The rearrangement links TRBV14 to TRBJ2-1. The length of the CDR3 is 15 residues. Germline CDR1 and CDR2: SGHDN and FVKESK. The CDR3 here is CASSLRQYTYNEQFF.

CDR3 region: CSVESFGNTGELFF. The genes are TRBV29-1 and TRBJ2-2. Germline V gives CDR1 SQVTM, CDR2 ANQGSEA. The CDR3 sequence is 14 residues long.

The CDR3 spells CASSSGPGTAQETQYF. This chain joins TRBV7-2 and TRBJ2-5; the D gene TCRdb calls, TRBD1, cannot be checked with no DNA. The CDR3 consists of 16 residues. Germline CDR1 is SGHTA and CDR2 is FQGNSA.